This T cell receptor (beta chain) was obtained from a study of cytomegalovirus exposure and HLA in healthy donors. Study results and limitations: Roughly 170 TCR beta chains were listed as cytomegalovirus-associated.

While the first cohort had fewer than 850 subjects, the donors belonged to the separate validation cohort of 120 subjects. V was pared by 11 bases and J by 0 bases, with 13 bases of the junction left unmatched. In germline, CDR1 is SSHAT, CDR2 FNYEAQ (reference sequence). This CDR3 region has 16 residues. For this clone: Its target is not known.

The repertoire was sequenced with immunoSEQ multiplex PCR; TCRdb's copy has only in-frame clones and lacks some. The data show some 190,000 clones, approximately 85% seen once. The chain combines TRBV7-7 with TRBJ2-3; 8 nucleotides line up with TRBD1. The material sequenced was PBMCs. The TCR comes from a woman under 30 in good health and CMV-seronegative. The CDR3 coding sequence is TGTGCCCAGCATGTGGCACAGGGGGTAAGCACAGATACGCAGTATTTT. Amino acid sequence: CAQHVAQGVSTDTQYF.